This TCR beta chain was sequenced during a study of cytomegalovirus exposure and HLA in healthy donors. Study-wide points: In a later analysis, specific HLA alleles were associated with 15,000 to 20,000 TCR beta sequences at a 0.05 false discovery rate.

Use of 60 Vbeta and 13 Jbeta primers characterized the PCR. Method: immunoSEQ multiplex PCR; TCRdb's copy keeps in-frame clones and lacks some. This table has 150,000 to 200,000 clones, about four fifths appearing once. The germline CDR1 and CDR2 sequences are SGHNT and YYREEE (reference sequence). The CDR3 length is 15 residues. Concerning this clone itself: As yet, its antigen is unknown. The junction and the germline gene differ at one end; a read error may be behind it.

This TCR was sampled from a boy between 10 and 17 years old in good health and CMV-seronegative. The rearrangement uses TRBV5-4 and TRBJ1-2, with a possible D match to TRBD1 (5 bases). Sequences were obtained from PBMCs. CDR3 sequence (DNA): TGTGCCAGCCGAAGAACTTCCTCAGGACACGGTGGCTACACCTTT. Translating it yields CASRRTSSGHGGYTF. The whole variable domain, remainder taken from reference TRBV5-4 and TRBJ1-2, is ETGVTQSPTHLIKTRGQQVTLRCSSQSGHNTVSWYQQALGQGPQFIFQYYREEENGRGNFPPRFSGLQFPNYSSELNVNALELDDSALYLCASRRTSSGHGGYTFGSGTRLTVV.